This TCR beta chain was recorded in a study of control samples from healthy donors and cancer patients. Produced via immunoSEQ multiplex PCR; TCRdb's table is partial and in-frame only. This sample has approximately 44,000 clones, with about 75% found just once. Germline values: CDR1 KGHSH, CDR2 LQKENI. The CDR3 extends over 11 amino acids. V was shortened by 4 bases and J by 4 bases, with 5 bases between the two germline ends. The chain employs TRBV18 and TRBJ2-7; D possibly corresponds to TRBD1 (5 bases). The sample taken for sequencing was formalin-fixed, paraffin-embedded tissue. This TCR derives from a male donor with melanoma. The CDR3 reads CASSQGYEQYF. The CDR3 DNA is TGTGCCAGCTCACAGGGGTACGAGCAGTACTTC.